This T cell receptor (beta chain) originates from a study of shared clonotypes between healthy human individuals. Measured with immunoSEQ multiplex PCR; TCRdb has only the in-frame clones, and not every one. This repertoire shows over a million clones, approximately 80% found once; its top ten account for 0.5% to 0.6%. In germline, CDR1 is SNHLY, CDR2 FYNNEI. Trimming cost V 4 bases and J 7 bases, with 13 bases left between them. There are 14 residues in the CDR3. The table lists this clone with a few counts. The sample comprised memory CD4+ T cells from PBMCs. Specified subset: CD45RA-negative fraction. The J gene is TRBJ2-2, the V gene TRBV2; D remains ambiguous. This sequence was found in a man aged 18 to 35 in good health. Some clones in this sample may be carry-over from other donors' samples. The CDR3 region has the DNA TGTGCCAGCAGTGGTCAAATAAGCGTCGGGGAGCTGTTTTTT. It yields the protein CASSGQISVGELFF. Variable domain in full (rest from reference TRBV2 and TRBJ2-2): EPEVTQTPSHQVTQMGQEVILRCVPISNHLYFYWYRQILGQKVEFLVSFYNNEISEKSEIFDDQFSVERPDGSNFTLKIRSTKLEDSAMYFCASSGQISVGELFFGEGSRLTVL.